This T cell receptor beta chain was observed in a study of blood T cell repertoires in COVID-19. V dropped 4 bases and J dropped 8; count of bases not matched to a gene: 13. The CDR3 covers 15 residues. Germline V gene sequence: CDR1 SGHNT, CDR2 YYREEE (reference sequence). Here immunoSEQ multiplex PCR was the method, and the copy in TCRdb shows in-frame clones only, minus some. The sample carries over 150,000 clones, 70% to 90% recorded once. This clone was counted once. The sequenced sample consisted of peripheral blood. The chain joins TRBV5-4 to TRBJ1-2; 8 positions match TRBD1. This clonotype originated in a man aged 40-50 years with acute or convalescent COVID-19. The CDR3 loop reads CASSVGQGRVGGYTF. CDR3 sequence (DNA): TGTGCCAGCAGCGTAGGACAGGGAAGAGTTGGCGGCTACACCTTC.